The 28 T cell receptor beta chains given below trace back to one sample, sequenced in a study of blood T cell repertoires in COVID-19. The table came from immunoSEQ multiplex PCR; TCRdb's copy has only in-frame clones and leaves some out. The sample contains approximately 90,000 clones, more than 75% of which appear only once. The sample consisted of peripheral blood. Source of these receptors: a human donor with acute or convalescent COVID-19. The donor label of this sample is uncertain.

This chain connects TRBV19 to TRBJ2-3; TRBD1 aligns across 7 bases. Unmatched junction bases numbered 5, after V lost 9 bases and J lost 2 bases. Germline CDR1 and CDR2: LNHDA and SQIVND (reference sequence). The CDR3 is made up of 13 amino acids. CDR3 in DNA: TGTGCCAGCGGGGACAGTTTCACAGATACGCAGTATTTT. This codes for CASGDSFTDTQYF.

The count of this clone is one. The rearrangement links TRBV7-8 to TRBJ2-7, with D tentatively TRBD2 (6 bases). V was trimmed by 5 bases and J by 3 bases, leaving 11 bases between them. The CDR3 is 13 residues long. Germline V gene data show CDR1 as SGHVS and CDR2 as FQNEAQ. The CDR3 DNA sequence: TGTGCCAGCAGCCCCGGGGGTGACTACGAGCAGTACTTC. Protein sequence: CASSPGGDYEQYF.

The chain recombines TRBV12-3 or TRBV12-4 with TRBJ1-1; 7 bases are shared with TRBD1. This CDR3 contains 13 residues. With 5 bases clipped from V and 8 bases from J, the junction kept 8 bases outside the gene matches. CDR3 coding DNA: TGTGCCAGCAGTATACCAGGGGGGATAGAAGCTTTCTTT. It encodes CASSIPGGIEAFF.

The rearrangement joins TRBV6-2 or TRBV6-3 to TRBJ1-3, with 11 bases that match TRBD1. Germline assignment: CDR1 MNHEY and CDR2 SVGEGT. With 6 bases clipped from V and 0 bases from J, the junction kept 7 bases outside the gene matches. The CDR3 contains 17 residues. DNA of the CDR3: TGTGCCAGCAGCCCGGGACAGGGGGTCCCCTCTGGAAACACCATATATTTT. It specifies CASSPGQGVPSGNTIYF.

This clone was counted between two and nine times. This rearrangement joins TRBV2 to TRBJ1-2, with D possibly TRBD1 on 5 matching bases. V was cut by 7 bases and J by 6 bases, with 21 bases left in between. This CDR3 region has 15 residues. CDR1 is SNHLY, CDR2 FYNNEI, per germline. CDR3 protein: CASTGTTLGVDGYTF. CDR3 nucleotide sequence: TGTGCCAGCACCGGGACTACTCTTGGAGTCGATGGCTACACCTTC.

The chain couples TRBV4-3 to TRBJ1-2, with D unclear. V was pared by 3 bases and J by 10 bases, with 15 bases between. This CDR3 region has 13 residues. Germline assignment: CDR1 LGHNA and CDR2 YSLEER. The CDR3 spells CASSQEGAGPYTF. The CDR3 coding sequence is TGCGCCAGCAGCCAGGAGGGAGCGGGTCCCTACACCTTC.

The chain couples TRBV4-2 to TRBJ2-1, with TRBD2 identical over 10 bases. V shed 2 bases and J 3 bases; nucleotides not matched to a gene: 1. The CDR3 length is 15 residues. Germline lookup yields CDR1 LGHNA and CDR2 YNFKEQ. CDR3 in DNA: TGTGCCAGCAGCCAACTAGCGGGGGACTACAATGAGCAGTTCTTC. It is translated as CASSQLAGDYNEQFF.

This sequence joins TRBV6-5 and TRBJ1-4; 9 bases align to TRBD1. V lost 2 bases and J lost 5; bases outside the gene matches: 3. Germline-derived CDR1 and CDR2 are MNHEY and SVGAGI. This CDR3 spans 15 amino acids. The chain's CDR3 is CASSYAGQGNEKLFF. For the CDR3, the DNA is TGTGCCAGCAGTTACGCAGGACAGGGGAATGAAAAACTGTTTTTT.

The chain recombines TRBV7-9 with TRBJ2-2; D is unresolved. The V and J ends lost 0 bases and 3 bases respectively, with 5 bases between them. This CDR3 has 14 amino acids. Germline CDR1 reads SEHNR; CDR2 reads FQNEAQ (reference sequence). The CDR3 DNA reads TGTGCCAGCAGCTTAGCTACGGACACCGGGGAGCTGTTTTTT. Translating gives CASSLATDTGELFF.

This chain uses TRBV5-8 with TRBJ1-1; D gene ambiguous. Trimming removed 0 bases at V and 3 bases at J, with 9 bases between. Germline V gives CDR1 SGHTS, CDR2 YDEGEE. The CDR3 is 14 residues long. CDR3 nucleotide sequence: TGTGCCAGCAGCTTGGACTGGGAGTACACTGAAGCTTTCTTT. It encodes CASSLDWEYTEAFF.

This clone occurred a few times. The chain recombines TRBV4-1 with TRBJ2-2; TRBD1 agrees at 8 bases. This CDR3 has 18 residues. Germline lookup yields CDR1 MGHRA and CDR2 YSYEKL. V gave up 4 bases and J gave up 1 base; unmatched junction bases: 11. In nucleotides, the CDR3 is TGCGCCAGCAGCCGTCTAGGACAGGGAGGAAGGAACACCGGGGAGCTGTTTTTT. Its translation: CASSRLGQGGRNTGELFF.

In its sample, this clone was seen once. The V gene is TRBV6-5, the J gene TRBJ1-2; D is uncertain. Germline values: CDR1 MNHEY, CDR2 SVGAGI. The CDR3 spans 14 residues. V lost 5 bases to trimming and J lost 6 bases, with 16 bases between them. The CDR3 here is CASSTLRASNGYTF. CDR3 sequence (DNA): TGTGCCAGCAGTACGTTGCGGGCGAGTAATGGCTACACCTTC.

The CDR3 loop reads CASREGSAGGNTIYF. Written as DNA, the CDR3 is TGTGCCAGCCGCGAAGGGTCGGCGGGTGGAAACACCATATATTTT. The chain uses TRBV19 and TRBJ1-3, with no clear D. The CDR3 is 15 residues long. From germline, CDR1 is LNHDA and CDR2 SQIVND (reference sequence). Trimming removed 9 bases at V and 3 bases at J, with 18 bases between.

This clone was seen a few times. The chain combines TRBV19 with TRBJ2-2, with TRBD2 matching over 7 bases. J gave up 4 bases and V 6 bases, and 5 bases lay outside the gene matches. The CDR3 totals 14 residues. Germline loops: CDR1 LNHDA, CDR2 SQIVND (reference sequence). The CDR3 bases are TGTGCCAGTAGGCCTAGCGGACGCACCGGGGAGCTGTTTTTT. Translating it yields CASRPSGRTGELFF.

The rearrangement uses TRBV2 and TRBJ1-2, with D maybe TRBD1 (5 bases). The CDR3 covers 16 residues. In germline, CDR1 is SNHLY, CDR2 FYNNEI. Trimming removed 3 bases at V and 2 bases at J, with 16 bases between. CDR3 in amino acids: CASSESSGRTNYGYTF. The DNA of the CDR3 is TGTGCCAGCAGTGAGTCGTCAGGACGGACAAACTATGGCTACACCTTC.

The rearrangement uses TRBV19 and TRBJ1-3, with a tentative D call TRBD1 (5 bases). The germline V gene encodes CDR1 LNHDA and CDR2 SQIVND (reference sequence). This CDR3 is 15 amino acids long. The V and J ends lost 6 bases and 4 bases respectively, with 16 bases between them. The CDR3 is CASSKTGTSGNTIYF. The CDR3 nucleotides are TGTGCCAGTAGCAAAACAGGAACCTCGGGAAACACCATATATTTT.

This clone has more than one count but fewer than ten. The V and J genes are TRBV6-1 and TRBJ1-5, with no clear D. Between the trimmed V and J ends, which lost 1 base and 7 bases, there was a span of 11 bases. Germline-derived CDR1 and CDR2 are MNHNS and SASEGT. The CDR3 spans 14 residues. The CDR3 is CASSEVSGKQPQHF. Written as DNA, the CDR3 is TGTGCCAGCAGTGAAGTATCCGGGAAACAGCCCCAGCATTTT.

The chain recombines TRBV4-3 with TRBJ2-3; D perhaps matches TRBD2 (6 bases). V lost 0 bases, J lost 2 bases, and 9 bases lay in between. The CDR3 is 15 residues long. Germline loops: CDR1 LGHNA, CDR2 YSLEER. CDR3 protein: CASSQESGFTDTQYF. The CDR3 nucleotides read TGCGCCAGCAGCCAAGAGAGCGGGTTCACAGATACGCAGTATTTT.

The V and J genes are TRBV6-1 and TRBJ1-2; 8 positions agree with TRBD1. The CDR3 has 16 residues. The ends lost 3 bases at V and 8 bases at J; junction bases unmatched: 14. CDR1 and CDR2 from the germline V gene are MNHNS and SASEGT. For the CDR3, the DNA is TGTGCCAGCAGTGACCTAGGGACAGGTCGTTTCGGGGGCTACACCTTC. This encodes CASSDLGTGRFGGYTF.

The genes are TRBV28 and TRBJ1-1; TRBD1 is a possible D gene (5 bases). The V gene's germline CDR1 is MDHEN and CDR2 SYDVKM. The CDR3 has 14 residues. Between the trimmed V and J ends, which lost 2 bases and 6 bases, there was a span of 13 bases. CDR3 region: CASSLVGEGAEAFF. DNA for the CDR3: TGTGCCAGCAGTTTAGTGGGGGAGGGCGCTGAAGCTTTCTTT.

J is TRBJ1-2 and V is TRBV11-2, with a tentative D call TRBD1 (6 bases). CDR1 and CDR2 (germline): SGHAT, FQNNGV. The V end was cut by 5 bases, the J end by 1 base, with 14 bases between. The CDR3 consists of 15 residues. CDR3 in amino acids: CASSGGQTFNYGYTF. Written as DNA, the CDR3 is TGTGCCAGCAGCGGAGGACAGACCTTTAACTATGGCTACACCTTC.

The rearrangement joins TRBV7-2 to TRBJ1-2; D is unclear. Germline V CDR1 and CDR2: SGHTA, FQGNSA. Deletions cut 5 bases from V and 1 base from J, with 11 bases between. This CDR3 region has 14 residues. The CDR3 region has the DNA TGTGCCAGCAGCCCCGGCGGGTTTAACTATGGCTACACCTTC. Translating it yields CASSPGGFNYGYTF.

This clone was seen only a few times. The chain combines TRBV28 with TRBJ1-1; D remains ambiguous. This CDR3 region has 15 residues. In germline, CDR1 is MDHEN, CDR2 SYDVKM. The V end lost 6 bases, the J end lost 0 bases, and 14 bases lay between the germline ends. The CDR3 DNA reads as TGTGCCAGCAGCCAATCAGTTGTGATGAACACTGAAGCTTTCTTT. Its protein is CASSQSVVMNTEAFF. Variable domain in full (rest from reference TRBV28 and TRBJ1-1): DVKVTQSSRYLVKRTGEKVFLECVQDMDHENMFWYRQDPGLGLRLIYFSYDVKMKEKGDIPEGYSVSREKKERFSLILESASTNQTSMYLCASSQSVVMNTEAFFGQGTRLTVV.

This clone is a singleton in its sample. V gene TRBV5-3 combines with J gene TRBJ2-1, with D perhaps TRBD2 (6 bases). TRBV5-3 is noted as an ORF with a role that remains uncertain. The CDR3 is 11 residues long. Trimming pared 8 bases from V and 12 bases from J, leaving 15 bases between. The CDR3 loop is CASPGGTPQFF. The CDR3 DNA sequence: TGTGCCAGTCCTGGGGGGACTCCGCAGTTCTTC.

The V gene is TRBV18, the J gene TRBJ2-7, with 9 bases matching TRBD2. The CDR3 has 15 residues. Trimming took 0 bases from V and 4 from J; bases not matched to a gene: 4. The V gene's germline CDR1 is KGHSH and CDR2 LQKENI. The CDR3 nucleotides are TGTGCCAGCTCACCACCGGCTAGCGGGGTTTACGAGCAGTACTTC. Translated: CASSPPASGVYEQYF.

This rearrangement joins TRBV27 to TRBJ2-3, with 10 bases that match TRBD1. Unmatched junction bases numbered 7, after V lost 6 bases and J lost 1 base. In germline, CDR1 is MNHEY, CDR2 SMNVEV (reference sequence). CDR3 length equals 16 residues. CDR3 sequence reads: CASRQYGQGGTDTQYF. CDR3 coding DNA: TGTGCCAGCAGACAATACGGACAGGGGGGCACAGATACGCAGTATTTT.

J is TRBJ2-2 and V is TRBV7-2, with a possible D match to TRBD2 (5 bases). Germline V lookup: CDR1 SGHTA, CDR2 FQGNSA. Trimming took off 4 bases at V and 4 bases at J, with 7 bases between the two ends. The CDR3 has 13 amino acids. CDR3 coding DNA: TGTGCCAGCAGCTATACTAGCACCGGGGAGCTGTTTTTT. Its translation: CASSYTSTGELFF.

This chain uses TRBV9 with TRBJ2-7; D is possibly TRBD1 (6 bases). Trimming removed 3 bases from V and 2 bases from J, with 15 bases in between. From germline, CDR1 is SGDLS and CDR2 YYNGEE. CDR3 length: 15 residues. CDR3 coding DNA: TGTGCCAGCAGCGATGGCGCAGGGGTCCCCTACGAGCAGTACTTC. Protein product: CASSDGAGVPYEQYF.